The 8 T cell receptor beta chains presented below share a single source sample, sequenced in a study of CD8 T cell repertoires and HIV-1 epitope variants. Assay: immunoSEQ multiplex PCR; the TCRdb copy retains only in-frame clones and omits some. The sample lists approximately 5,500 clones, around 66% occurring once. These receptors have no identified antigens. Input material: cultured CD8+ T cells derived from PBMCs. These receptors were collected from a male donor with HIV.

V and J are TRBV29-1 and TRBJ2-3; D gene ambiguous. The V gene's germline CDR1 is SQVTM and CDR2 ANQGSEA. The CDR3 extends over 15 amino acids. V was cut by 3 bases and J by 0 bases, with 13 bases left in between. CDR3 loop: CSVDMLGSSTDTQYF. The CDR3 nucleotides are TGCAGCGTTGATATGTTGGGCAGTAGCACAGATACGCAGTATTTT.

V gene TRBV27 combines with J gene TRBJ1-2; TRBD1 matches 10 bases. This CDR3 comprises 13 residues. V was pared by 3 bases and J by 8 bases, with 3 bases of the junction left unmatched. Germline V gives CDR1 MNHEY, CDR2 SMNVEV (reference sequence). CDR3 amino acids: CASSFGTGDGYTF. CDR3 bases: TGTGCCAGCAGTTTCGGGACAGGGGACGGCTACACCTTC.

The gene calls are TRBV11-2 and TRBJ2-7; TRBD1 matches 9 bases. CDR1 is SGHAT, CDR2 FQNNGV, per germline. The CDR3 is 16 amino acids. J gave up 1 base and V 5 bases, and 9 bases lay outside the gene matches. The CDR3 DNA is TGTGCCAGCAGCGACGGACAGGGGTTCGGGTCCTACGAGCAGTACTTC. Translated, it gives CASSDGQGFGSYEQYF.

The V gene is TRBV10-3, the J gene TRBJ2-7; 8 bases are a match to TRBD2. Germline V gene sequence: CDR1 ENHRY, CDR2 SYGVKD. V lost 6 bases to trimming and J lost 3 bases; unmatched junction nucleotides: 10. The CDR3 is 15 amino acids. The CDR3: CAISSGTRSHYEQYF. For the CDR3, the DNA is TGTGCCATCAGCTCTGGGACTAGGTCTCACTACGAGCAGTACTTC.

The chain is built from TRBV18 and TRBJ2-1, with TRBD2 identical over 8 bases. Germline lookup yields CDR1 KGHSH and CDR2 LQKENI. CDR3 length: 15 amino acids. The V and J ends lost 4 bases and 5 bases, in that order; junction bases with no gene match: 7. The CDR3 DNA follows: TGTGCCAGCTCACTTACTAGCGGTGTCAACAATGAGCAGTTCTTC. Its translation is CASSLTSGVNNEQFF.

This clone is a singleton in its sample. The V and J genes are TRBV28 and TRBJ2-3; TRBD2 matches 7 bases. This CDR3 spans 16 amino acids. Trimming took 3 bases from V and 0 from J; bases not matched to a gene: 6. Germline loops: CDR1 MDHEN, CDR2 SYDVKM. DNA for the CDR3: TGTGCCAGCAGTTTGGCGGGGGAGGCTAGCACAGATACGCAGTATTTT. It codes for CASSLAGEASTDTQYF.

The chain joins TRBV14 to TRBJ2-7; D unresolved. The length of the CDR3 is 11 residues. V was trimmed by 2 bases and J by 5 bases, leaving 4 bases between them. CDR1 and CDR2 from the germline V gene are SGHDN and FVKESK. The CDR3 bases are TGTGCCAGCAGCCAATCCCACGAGCAGTACTTC. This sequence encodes CASSQSHEQYF.

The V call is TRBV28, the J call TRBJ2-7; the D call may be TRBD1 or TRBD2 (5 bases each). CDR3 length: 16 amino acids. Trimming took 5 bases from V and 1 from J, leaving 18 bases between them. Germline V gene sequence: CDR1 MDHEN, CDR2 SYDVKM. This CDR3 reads CASSVSSGTVSYEQYF. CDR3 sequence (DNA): TGTGCCAGCAGTGTATCCTCCGGGACGGTGTCCTACGAGCAGTACTTC.